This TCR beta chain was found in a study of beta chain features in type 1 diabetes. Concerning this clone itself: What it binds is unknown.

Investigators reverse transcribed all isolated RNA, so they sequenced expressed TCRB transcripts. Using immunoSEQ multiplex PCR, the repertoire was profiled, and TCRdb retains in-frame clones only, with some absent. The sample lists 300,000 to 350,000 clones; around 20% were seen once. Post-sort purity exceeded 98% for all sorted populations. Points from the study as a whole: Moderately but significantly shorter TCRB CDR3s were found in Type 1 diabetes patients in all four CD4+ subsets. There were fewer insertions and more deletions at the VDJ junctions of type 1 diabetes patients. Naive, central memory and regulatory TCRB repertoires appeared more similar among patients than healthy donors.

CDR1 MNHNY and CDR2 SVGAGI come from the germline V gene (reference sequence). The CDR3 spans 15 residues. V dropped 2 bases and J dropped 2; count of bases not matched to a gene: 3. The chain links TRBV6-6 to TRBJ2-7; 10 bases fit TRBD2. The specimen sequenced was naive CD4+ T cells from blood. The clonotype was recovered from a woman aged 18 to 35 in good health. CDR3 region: CASSYSGRAPYEQYF. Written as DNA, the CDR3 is TGTGCCAGCAGTTACAGCGGGAGGGCCCCCTACGAGCAGTACTTC.